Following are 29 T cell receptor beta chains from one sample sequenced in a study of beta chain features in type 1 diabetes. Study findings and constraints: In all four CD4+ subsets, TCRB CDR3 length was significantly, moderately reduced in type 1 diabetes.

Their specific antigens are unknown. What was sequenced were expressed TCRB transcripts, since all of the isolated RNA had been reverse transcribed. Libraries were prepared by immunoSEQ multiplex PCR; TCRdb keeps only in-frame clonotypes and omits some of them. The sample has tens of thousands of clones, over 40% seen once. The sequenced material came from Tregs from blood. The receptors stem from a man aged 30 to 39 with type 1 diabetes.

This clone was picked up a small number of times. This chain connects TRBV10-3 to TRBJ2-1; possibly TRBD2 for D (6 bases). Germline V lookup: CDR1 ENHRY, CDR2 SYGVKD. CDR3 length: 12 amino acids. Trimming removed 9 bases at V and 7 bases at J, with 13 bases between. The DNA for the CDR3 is TGTGCCATTAGCCGGGAGCGGAATGAGCAGTTCTTC. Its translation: CAISRERNEQFF.

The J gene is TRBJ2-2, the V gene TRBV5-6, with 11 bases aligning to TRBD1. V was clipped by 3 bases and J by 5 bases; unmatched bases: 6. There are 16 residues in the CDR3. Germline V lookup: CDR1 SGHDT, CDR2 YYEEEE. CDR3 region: CASSWGQGVRTGELFF. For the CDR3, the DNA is TGTGCCAGCAGCTGGGGACAGGGGGTACGGACCGGGGAGCTGTTTTTT.

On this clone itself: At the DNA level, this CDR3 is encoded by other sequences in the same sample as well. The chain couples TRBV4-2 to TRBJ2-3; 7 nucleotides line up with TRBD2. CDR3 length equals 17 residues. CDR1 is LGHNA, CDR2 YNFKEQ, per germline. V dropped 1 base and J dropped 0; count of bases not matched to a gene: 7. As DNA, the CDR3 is TGTGCCAGCAGCCAAGCCCCTAGCGGCACTAGCACAGATACGCAGTATTTT. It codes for CASSQAPSGTSTDTQYF.

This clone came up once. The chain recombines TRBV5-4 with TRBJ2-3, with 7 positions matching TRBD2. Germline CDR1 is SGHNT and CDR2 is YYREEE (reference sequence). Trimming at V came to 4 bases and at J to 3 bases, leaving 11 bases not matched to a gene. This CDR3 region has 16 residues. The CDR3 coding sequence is TGTGCCAGCAGCAGTGGCGGAGGCGGGGGAACAGATACGCAGTATTTT. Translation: CASSSGGGGGTDTQYF.

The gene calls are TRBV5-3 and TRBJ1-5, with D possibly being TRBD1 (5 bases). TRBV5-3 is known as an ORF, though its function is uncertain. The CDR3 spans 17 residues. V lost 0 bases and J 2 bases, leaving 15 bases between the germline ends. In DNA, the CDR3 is TGTGCCAGAAGCTTGGTTCAGCGCAGGGATCGCAATCAGCCCCAGCATTTT. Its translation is CARSLVQRRDRNQPQHF.

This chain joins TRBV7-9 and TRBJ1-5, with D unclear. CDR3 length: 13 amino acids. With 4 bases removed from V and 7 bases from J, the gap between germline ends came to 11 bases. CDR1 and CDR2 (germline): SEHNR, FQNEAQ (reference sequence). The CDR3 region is CASSSGKGQPQHF. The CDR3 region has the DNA TGTGCCAGCAGCTCGGGGAAAGGGCAGCCCCAGCATTTT.

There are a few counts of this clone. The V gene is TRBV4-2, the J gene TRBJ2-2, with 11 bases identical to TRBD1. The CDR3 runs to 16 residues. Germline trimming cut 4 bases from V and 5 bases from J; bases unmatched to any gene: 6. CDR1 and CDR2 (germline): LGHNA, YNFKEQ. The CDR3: CASSPSDRGLTGELFF. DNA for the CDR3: TGTGCCAGCAGCCCCTCGGACAGGGGGCTTACCGGGGAGCTGTTTTTT.

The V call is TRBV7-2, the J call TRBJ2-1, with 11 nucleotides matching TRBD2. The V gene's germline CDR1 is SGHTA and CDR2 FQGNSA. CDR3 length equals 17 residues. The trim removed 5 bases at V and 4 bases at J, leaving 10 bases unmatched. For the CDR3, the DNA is TGTGCCAGCAGCAGCGGACTAGCGGGTTGGGGGTACAATGAGCAGTTCTTC. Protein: CASSSGLAGWGYNEQFF.

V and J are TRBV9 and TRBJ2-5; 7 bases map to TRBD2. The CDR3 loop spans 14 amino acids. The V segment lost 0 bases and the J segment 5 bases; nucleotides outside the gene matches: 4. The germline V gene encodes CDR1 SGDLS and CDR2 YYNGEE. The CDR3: CASSVAAGEETQYF. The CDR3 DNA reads TGTGCCAGCAGCGTAGCGGCGGGAGAGGAGACCCAGTACTTC.

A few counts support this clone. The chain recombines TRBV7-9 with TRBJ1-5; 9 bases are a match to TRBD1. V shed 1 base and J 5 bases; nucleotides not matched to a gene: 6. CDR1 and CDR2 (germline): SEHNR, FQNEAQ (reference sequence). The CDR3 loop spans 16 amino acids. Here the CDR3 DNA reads TGTGCCAGCAGCTTAGACCCGGGACAGGGAGATCAGCCCCAGCATTTT. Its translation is CASSLDPGQGDQPQHF.

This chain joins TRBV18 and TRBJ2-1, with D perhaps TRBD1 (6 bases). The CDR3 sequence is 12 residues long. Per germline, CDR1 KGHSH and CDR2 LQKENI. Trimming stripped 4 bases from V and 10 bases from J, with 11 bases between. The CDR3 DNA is TGTGCCAGCTCACTTAGTACAGGGGAGCAGTTCTTC. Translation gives CASSLSTGEQFF.

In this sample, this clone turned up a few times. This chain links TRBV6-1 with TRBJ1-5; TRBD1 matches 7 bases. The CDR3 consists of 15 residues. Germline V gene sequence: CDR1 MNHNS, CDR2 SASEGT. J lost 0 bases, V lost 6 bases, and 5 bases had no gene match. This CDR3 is CASRWDRYSNQPQHF. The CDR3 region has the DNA TGTGCCAGCAGATGGGACAGATATAGCAATCAGCCCCAGCATTTT.

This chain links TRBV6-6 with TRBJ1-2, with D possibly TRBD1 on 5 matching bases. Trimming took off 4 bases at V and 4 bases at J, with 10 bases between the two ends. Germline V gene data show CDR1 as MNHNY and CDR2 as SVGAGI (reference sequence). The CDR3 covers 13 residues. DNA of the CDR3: TGTGCCAGCAGTTCAACAGGTCTCTATGGCTACACCTTC. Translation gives CASSSTGLYGYTF.

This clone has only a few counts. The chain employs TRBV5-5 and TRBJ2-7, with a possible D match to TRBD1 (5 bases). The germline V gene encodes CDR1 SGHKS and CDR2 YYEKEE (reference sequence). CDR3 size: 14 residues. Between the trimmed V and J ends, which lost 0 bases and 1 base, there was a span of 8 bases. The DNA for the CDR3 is TGTGCCAGCAGCTTGGCAGGGCAGTCCTACGAGCAGTACTTC. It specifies CASSLAGQSYEQYF.

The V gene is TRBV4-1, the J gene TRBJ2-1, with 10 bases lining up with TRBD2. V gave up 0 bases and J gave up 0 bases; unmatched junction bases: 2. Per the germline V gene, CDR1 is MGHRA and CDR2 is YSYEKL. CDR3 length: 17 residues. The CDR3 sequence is CASSQDSGGSSYNEQFF. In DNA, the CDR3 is TGCGCCAGCAGCCAAGATAGCGGGGGGAGCTCCTACAATGAGCAGTTCTTC.

CDR3 protein: CAVRDTGLGYTF. CDR3 nucleotides: TGTGCCGTCCGGGACACCGGTCTCGGCTACACCTTC. The V call is TRBV6-1, the J call TRBJ1-2; D possibly corresponds to TRBD1 (6 bases). Germline CDR1 MNHNS, CDR2 SASEGT. This CDR3 is 12 amino acids long. V lost 11 bases to trimming and J lost 8 bases, with 18 bases between them.

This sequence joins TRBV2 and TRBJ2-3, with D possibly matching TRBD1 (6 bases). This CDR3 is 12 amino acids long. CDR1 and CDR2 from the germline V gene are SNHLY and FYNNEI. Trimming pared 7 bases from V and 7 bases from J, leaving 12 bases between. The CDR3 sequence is CASTGDPNTQYF. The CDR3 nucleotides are TGTGCCAGCACAGGGGATCCGAATACGCAGTATTTT.

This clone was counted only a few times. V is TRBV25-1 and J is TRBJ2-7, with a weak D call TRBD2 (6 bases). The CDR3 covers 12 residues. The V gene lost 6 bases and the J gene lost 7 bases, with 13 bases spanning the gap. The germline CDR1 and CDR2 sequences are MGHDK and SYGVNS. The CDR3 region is CASRRDWGEQYF. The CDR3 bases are TGTGCCAGCAGACGGGACTGGGGGGAGCAGTACTTC.

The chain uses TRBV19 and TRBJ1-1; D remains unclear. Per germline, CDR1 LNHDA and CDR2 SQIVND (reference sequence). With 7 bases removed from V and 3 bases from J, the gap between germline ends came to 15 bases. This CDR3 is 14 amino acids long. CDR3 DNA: TGTGCCAGTATATCGTCGACATGGGACACTGAAGCTTTCTTT. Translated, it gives CASISSTWDTEAFF.

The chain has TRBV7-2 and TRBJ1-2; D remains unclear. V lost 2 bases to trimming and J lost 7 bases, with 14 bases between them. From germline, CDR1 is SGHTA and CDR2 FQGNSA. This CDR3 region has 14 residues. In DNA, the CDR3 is TGTGCCAGCAGCTTATTTTCCGCGGTTCCTGGCTACACCTTC. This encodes CASSLFSAVPGYTF.

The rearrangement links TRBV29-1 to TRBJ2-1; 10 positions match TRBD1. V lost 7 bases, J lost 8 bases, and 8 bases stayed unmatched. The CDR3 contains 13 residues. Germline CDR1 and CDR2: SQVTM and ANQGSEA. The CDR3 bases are TGCAGCGCCCGGGACAGGGGTTACGATGAGCAGTTCTTC. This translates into CSARDRGYDEQFF.

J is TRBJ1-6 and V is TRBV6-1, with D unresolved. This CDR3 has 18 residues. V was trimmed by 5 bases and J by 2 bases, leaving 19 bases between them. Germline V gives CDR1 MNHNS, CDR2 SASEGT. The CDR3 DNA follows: TGTGCCAGCAGTCAAGACGGGATTCAACGCACCTATAATTCACCCCTCCACTTT. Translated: CASSQDGIQRTYNSPLHF.

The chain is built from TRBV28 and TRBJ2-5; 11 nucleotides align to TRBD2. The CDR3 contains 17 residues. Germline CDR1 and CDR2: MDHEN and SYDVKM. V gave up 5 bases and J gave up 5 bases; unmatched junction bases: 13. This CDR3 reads CASSGTFSGRAYETQYF. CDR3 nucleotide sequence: TGTGCCAGCAGTGGTACTTTTAGCGGGAGGGCCTATGAGACCCAGTACTTC.

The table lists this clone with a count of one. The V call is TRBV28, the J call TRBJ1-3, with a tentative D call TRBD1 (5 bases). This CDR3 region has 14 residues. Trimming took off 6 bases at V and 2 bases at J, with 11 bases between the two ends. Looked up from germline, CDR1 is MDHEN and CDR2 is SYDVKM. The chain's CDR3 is CASSREGAGNTIYF. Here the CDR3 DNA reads TGTGCCAGCAGCCGTGAAGGGGCTGGAAACACCATATATTTT.

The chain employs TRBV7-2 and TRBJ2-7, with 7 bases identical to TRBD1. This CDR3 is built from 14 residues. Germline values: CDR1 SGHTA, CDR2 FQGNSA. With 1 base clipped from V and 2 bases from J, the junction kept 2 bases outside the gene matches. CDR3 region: CASSLVQGTYEQYF. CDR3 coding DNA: TGTGCCAGCAGCTTAGTACAGGGGACCTACGAGCAGTACTTC.

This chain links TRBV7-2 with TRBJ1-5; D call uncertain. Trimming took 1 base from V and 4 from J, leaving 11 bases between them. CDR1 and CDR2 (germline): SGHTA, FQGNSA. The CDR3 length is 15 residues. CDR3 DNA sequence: TGTGCCAGCAGCTTAGGAGCTTCGGGTAATCAGCCCCAGCATTTT. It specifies CASSLGASGNQPQHF.

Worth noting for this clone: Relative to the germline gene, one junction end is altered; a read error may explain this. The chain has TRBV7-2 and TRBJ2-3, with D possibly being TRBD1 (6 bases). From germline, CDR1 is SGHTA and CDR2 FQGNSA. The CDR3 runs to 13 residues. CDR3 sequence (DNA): TGTGCCAGCAGCCGAGGGGACACGGGGAAAGACAATTTT. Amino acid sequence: CASSRGDTGKDNF.

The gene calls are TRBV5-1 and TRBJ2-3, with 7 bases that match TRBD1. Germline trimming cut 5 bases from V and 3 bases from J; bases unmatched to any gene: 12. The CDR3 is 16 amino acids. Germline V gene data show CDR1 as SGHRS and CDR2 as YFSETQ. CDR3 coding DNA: TGCGCCAGCAGAACCGGGACAGACCCGACTACAGATACGCAGTATTTT. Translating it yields CASRTGTDPTTDTQYF. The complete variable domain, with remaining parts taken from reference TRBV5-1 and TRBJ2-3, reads KAGVTQTPRYLIKTRGQQVTLSCSPISGHRSVSWYQQTPGQGLQFLFEYFSETQRNKGNFPGRFSGRQFSNSRSEMNVSTLELGDSALYLCASRTGTDPTTDTQYFGPGTRLTVL.

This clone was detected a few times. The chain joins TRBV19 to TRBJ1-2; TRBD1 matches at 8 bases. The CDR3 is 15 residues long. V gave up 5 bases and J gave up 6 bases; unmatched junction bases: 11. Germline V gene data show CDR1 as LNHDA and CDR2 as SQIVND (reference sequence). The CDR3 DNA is TGTGCCAGTAGTCCATATTCAGGGGGCGTGGATGGCTACACCTTC. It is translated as CASSPYSGGVDGYTF.